What follows is one TCR beta chain and its context. This sample is drawn from a study of blood T cell repertoires in COVID-19. Study-wide background: The analysed material was cDNA or gDNA that came from T cells, B-cell-depleted T cells, or PBMCs.

Per the study methods: Estimation of nucleated cell counts was performed using reference gene primer amplification. The assay was immunoSEQ multiplex PCR, and TCRdb's table has in-frame clones only and misses some. Clone size and V and J calls were adopted from that table, with D and trimming inferred from the DNA. The sample lists about 150,000 clones; 84% were seen once. Those enrolled, adults aged roughly 18 to 89 years, came from some 23 US areas. Each participant's cohort was designated according to participant-reported clinical history. The length of the CDR3 is 14 residues. Deletions cut 0 bases from V and 9 bases from J, with 9 bases between. Germline V gives CDR1 LNHNV, CDR2 YYDKDF (reference sequence).

The clonotype was recovered from a woman aged 50 to 60 with acute COVID-19. The rearrangement uses TRBV15 and TRBJ1-6, with D unresolved. The source material was PBMCs or T cells enriched from blood (not recorded which). The CDR3 region is CATSRDAGASPLHF. Here the CDR3 DNA reads TGTGCCACCAGCAGAGATGCCGGAGCTTCACCCCTCCACTTT.